These 12 T cell receptor beta chains share one sample of origin, sequenced in a study of T cell repertoires in ileal Crohn's disease. Noted time point: inflamed ileum from the surgical specimen. Measured with immunoSEQ multiplex PCR; TCRdb has only the in-frame clones, and not every one. In the table there are thousands of clones, approximately 80% of which are singletons. Specimen: ileal tissue. The source is an adult with Crohn's disease.

This clone was detected once. V is TRBV5-5 and J is TRBJ2-7, with D perhaps being TRBD1 or TRBD2 (5 bases each). Germline V lookup: CDR1 SGHKS, CDR2 YYEKEE (reference sequence). The CDR3 consists of 15 residues. V lost 4 bases and J 3 bases, leaving 17 bases between the germline ends. CDR3 nucleotides: TGTGCCAGCAGCCGTGCCCCGGGACCGGGCTACGAGCAGTACTTC. Protein sequence: CASSRAPGPGYEQYF.

This clone was seen a few times. V and J are TRBV5-1 and TRBJ2-1; D possibly corresponds to TRBD1 (6 bases). Germline CDR1 SGHRS, CDR2 YFSETQ. Trimming pared 3 bases from V and 7 bases from J, leaving 20 bases between. The CDR3 spans 16 residues. The CDR3 DNA is TGCGCCAGCAGCTACTCATCACAGGGAGCTAATAATGAGCAGTTCTTC. It translates to CASSYSSQGANNEQFF.

The rearrangement links TRBV7-8 to TRBJ2-5, with D unresolved. This CDR3 is built from 13 residues. The V gene's germline CDR1 is SGHVS and CDR2 FQNEAQ. Trimming shortened V by 2 bases and J by 1 base, and 5 bases separated the two germline ends. The CDR3 protein is CASSLPSQETQYF. CDR3 nucleotides: TGTGCCAGCAGCTTACCATCCCAAGAGACCCAGTACTTC.

V usage is TRBV2 and J usage is TRBJ2-7; possible D gene TRBD1, 5 bases. Trimming cost V 3 bases and J 1 base, with 10 bases left between them. Germline CDR1 reads SNHLY; CDR2 reads FYNNEI. The CDR3 runs 14 residues. The CDR3 spells CASSEQGFSYEQYF. The CDR3 coding sequence is TGTGCCAGCAGTGAGCAGGGTTTTTCCTACGAGCAGTACTTC.

Only one count was recorded for this clone. The chain carries TRBV6-1 and TRBJ2-7; D not certain. The ends were cut back, 2 bases at V and 2 bases at J, with 13 bases in the middle. The CDR3 covers 15 residues. Germline V CDR1 and CDR2: MNHNS, SASEGT. CDR3 sequence (DNA): TGTGCCAGCAGTGAAAAGGCTCTTAAGACCTACGAGCAGTACTTC. Translated, it gives CASSEKALKTYEQYF.

This rearrangement joins TRBV7-2 to TRBJ2-3; no reliable D call. Germline V gives CDR1 SGHTA, CDR2 FQGNSA. The CDR3 runs 13 residues. V was pared by 5 bases and J by 5 bases, with 11 bases between. The CDR3 here is CASSAQNGDTQYF. CDR3 sequence (DNA): TGTGCCAGCAGCGCCCAGAACGGAGATACGCAGTATTTT.

This chain joins TRBV9 and TRBJ1-1, with D possibly matching TRBD1 (5 bases). V lost 0 bases to trimming and J lost 2 bases, with 20 bases between them. This CDR3 has 18 amino acids. The germline CDR1 and CDR2 sequences are SGDLS and YYNGEE. CDR3: CASSVAVSGATGNTEAFF. The CDR3 region has the DNA TGTGCCAGCAGCGTAGCGGTGAGCGGGGCGACGGGTAACACTGAAGCTTTCTTT. Full variable domain (outside the CDR3, taken from reference TRBV9 and TRBJ1-1): DSGVTQTPKHLITATGQRVTLRCSPRSGDLSVYWYQQSLDQGLQFLIQYYNGEERAKGNILERFSAQQFPDLHSELNLSSLELGDSALYFCASSVAVSGATGNTEAFFGQGTRLTVV.

V usage is TRBV7-6 and J usage is TRBJ2-5; D not resolved. Trimming took off 0 bases at V and 2 bases at J, with 4 bases between the two ends. CDR1 is SGHVS and CDR2 is FNYEAQ in the germline V gene. This CDR3 has 13 amino acids. The CDR3 is CASSLALQETQYF. Written as DNA, the CDR3 is TGTGCCAGCAGCTTAGCGCTACAAGAGACCCAGTACTTC.

The chain joins TRBV30 to TRBJ2-5; 11 bases align to TRBD1. The CDR3 loop spans 17 amino acids. The germline V gene has CDR1 GTSNPN and CDR2 SVGIG (reference sequence). The V segment lost 3 bases and the J segment 1 base; nucleotides outside the gene matches: 10. CDR3 protein: CAWSVPRTGGFQETQYF. Here the CDR3 DNA reads TGTGCCTGGAGCGTACCCCGGACAGGGGGCTTCCAAGAGACCCAGTACTTC.

V usage is TRBV4-1 and J usage is TRBJ2-1, with 8 bases fitting TRBD2. Trimming removed 2 bases from V and 6 bases from J; junction bases left unmatched: 6. CDR1 is MGHRA, CDR2 YSYEKL, per germline. CDR3 size: 15 residues. CDR3 bases: TGCGCCAGCAGCCAAACGGGGGGGCCAATCAATGAGCAGTTCTTC. The encoded protein is CASSQTGGPINEQFF.

The genes are TRBV4-1 and TRBJ2-3; 10 bases align to TRBD2. The CDR3 length is 17 residues. CDR1 is MGHRA, CDR2 YSYEKL, per germline. The V and J ends lost 4 bases and 1 base, in that order; junction bases with no gene match: 8. CDR3 bases: TGCGCCAGCAGCCTAGACCCTAGCGGGGGACGCACAGATACGCAGTATTTT. The encoded protein is CASSLDPSGGRTDTQYF.

This clone came up a few times. The rearrangement joins TRBV9 to TRBJ1-5; tentatively, D is TRBD1 (6 bases). The length of the CDR3 is 14 residues. Trimming cost V 3 bases and J 6 bases, with 13 bases left between them. Germline CDR1 and CDR2: SGDLS and YYNGEE. Here the CDR3 DNA reads TGTGCCAGCAGCGCGTGGGGGGGCGGTCAGCCCCAGCATTTT. This translates into CASSAWGGGQPQHF. The variable domain in full, completed from reference TRBV9 and TRBJ1-5, reads DSGVTQTPKHLITATGQRVTLRCSPRSGDLSVYWYQQSLDQGLQFLIQYYNGEERAKGNILERFSAQQFPDLHSELNLSSLELGDSALYFCASSAWGGGQPQHFGDGTRLSIL.